This T cell receptor (beta chain) was sequenced in a study of blood T cells in healthy people across ages. Whole-study results and caveats: Percentage of naive T cells showed a strong correlation with TCR beta diversity. Roughly linearly, TCR beta diversity per million T cells fell as age increased.

The donors, all healthy, were Caucasians living in Russia, aged roughly 6 to 100. Trimming at V came to 5 bases and at J to 4 bases, leaving 6 bases not matched to a gene. CDR3 length: 14 amino acids. Per the germline V gene, CDR1 is PRHDT and CDR2 is FYEKMQ (reference sequence). Through a sample-barcoded 5' primer and a J-beta primer mix, a second PCR was run for roughly 6 to 12 cycles. TCRdb re-called the 5' RACE reads through MiXCR, storing one row per CDR3 protein. The sample has roughly 1,100,000 distinct CDR3 sequences; almost 25% are singletons. Note on this clonotype: As yet, its antigen is unknown.

The same data also contributed to another study, on T cells of mothers and their children. That source reports: Each mother yielded more than 9 million TCR beta CDR3 reads. Each child yielded several million reads.

The receptor's source is a girl aged 2-10 years in good health. This chain connects TRBV13 to TRBJ1-1; 8 bases line up with TRBD1. The sample taken for sequencing was blood. The DNA of the CDR3 is TGTGCCAGCAGCCCCAGGGACAGGTCCACTGAAGCTTTCTTT. It codes for CASSPRDRSTEAFF.